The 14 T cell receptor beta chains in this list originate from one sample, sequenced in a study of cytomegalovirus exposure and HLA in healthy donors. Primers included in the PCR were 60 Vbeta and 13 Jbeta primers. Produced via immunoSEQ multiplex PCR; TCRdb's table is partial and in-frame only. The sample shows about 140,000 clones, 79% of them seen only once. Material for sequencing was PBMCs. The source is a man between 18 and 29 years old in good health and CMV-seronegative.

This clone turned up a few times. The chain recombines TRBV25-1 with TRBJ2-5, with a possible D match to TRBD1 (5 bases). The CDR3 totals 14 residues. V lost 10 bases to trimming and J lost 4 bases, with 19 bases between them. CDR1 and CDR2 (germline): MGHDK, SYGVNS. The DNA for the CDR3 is TGTGCCATTGGATCGAACAGGATGGGAGAGACCCAGTACTTC. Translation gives CAIGSNRMGETQYF.

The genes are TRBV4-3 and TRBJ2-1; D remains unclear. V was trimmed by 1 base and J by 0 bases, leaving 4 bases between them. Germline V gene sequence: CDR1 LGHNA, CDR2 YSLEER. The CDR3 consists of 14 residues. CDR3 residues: CASSQATSYNEQFF. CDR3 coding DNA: TGCGCCAGCAGCCAAGCTACCTCCTACAATGAGCAGTTCTTC.

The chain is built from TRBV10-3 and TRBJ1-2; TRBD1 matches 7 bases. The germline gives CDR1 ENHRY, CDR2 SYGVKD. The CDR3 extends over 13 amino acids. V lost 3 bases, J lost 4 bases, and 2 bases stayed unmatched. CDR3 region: CAISDRGAYGYTF. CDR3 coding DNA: TGTGCCATCAGTGACAGGGGGGCCTATGGCTACACCTTC.

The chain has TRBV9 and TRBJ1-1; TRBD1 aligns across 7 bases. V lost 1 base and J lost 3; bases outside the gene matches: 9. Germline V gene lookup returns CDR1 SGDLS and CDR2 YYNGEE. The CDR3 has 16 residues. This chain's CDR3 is CASSVTWDSRYTEAFF. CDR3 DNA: TGTGCCAGCAGCGTAACTTGGGACAGCAGGTACACTGAAGCTTTCTTT.

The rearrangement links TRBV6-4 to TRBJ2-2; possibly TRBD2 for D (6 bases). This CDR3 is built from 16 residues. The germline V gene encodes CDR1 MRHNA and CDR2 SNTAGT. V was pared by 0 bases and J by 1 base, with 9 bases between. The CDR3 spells CASSDSAGRNTGELFF. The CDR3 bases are TGTGCCAGCAGTGACTCGGCGGGACGGAACACCGGGGAGCTGTTTTTT.

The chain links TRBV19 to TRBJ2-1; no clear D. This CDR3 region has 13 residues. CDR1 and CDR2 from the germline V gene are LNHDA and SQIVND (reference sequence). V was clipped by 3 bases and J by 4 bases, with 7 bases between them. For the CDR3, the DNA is TGTGCCAGTAGTATCGGCAGGTACAATGAGCAGTTCTTC. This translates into CASSIGRYNEQFF.

DNA for the CDR3: TGTGCCAGCAGTGAAGCGGGGTCTGGGGGTACGCAGTATTTT. Protein: CASSEAGSGGTQYF. The chain carries TRBV6-4 and TRBJ2-3; 7 bases agree with TRBD2. With V trimmed by 3 bases and J by 8 bases, 8 bases remained unmatched. This CDR3 region has 14 residues. Germline CDR1 is MRHNA and CDR2 is SNTAGT.

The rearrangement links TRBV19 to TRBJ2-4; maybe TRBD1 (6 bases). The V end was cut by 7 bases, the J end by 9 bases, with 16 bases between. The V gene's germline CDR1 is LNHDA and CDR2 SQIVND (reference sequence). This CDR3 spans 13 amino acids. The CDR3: CASTVTGSAIQYF. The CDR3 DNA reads TGTGCCAGTACCGTTACAGGGTCGGCCATTCAGTACTTC.

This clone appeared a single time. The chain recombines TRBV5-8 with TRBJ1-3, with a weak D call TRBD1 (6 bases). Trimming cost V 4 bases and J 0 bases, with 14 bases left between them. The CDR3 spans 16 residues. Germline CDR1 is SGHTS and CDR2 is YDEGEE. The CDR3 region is CASSEQGPSSGNTIYF. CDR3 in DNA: TGTGCCAGCAGCGAACAGGGCCCAAGCTCTGGAAACACCATATATTTT. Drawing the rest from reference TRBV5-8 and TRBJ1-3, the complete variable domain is EAGVTQSPTHLIKTRGQQATLRCSPISGHTSVYWYQQALGLGLQFLLWYDEGEERNRGNFPPRFSGRQFPNYSSELNVNALELEDSALYLCASSEQGPSSGNTIYFGEGSWLTVV.

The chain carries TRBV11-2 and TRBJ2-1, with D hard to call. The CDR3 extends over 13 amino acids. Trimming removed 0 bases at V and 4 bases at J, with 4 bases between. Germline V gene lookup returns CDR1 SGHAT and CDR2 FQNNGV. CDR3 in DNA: TGTGCCAGCAGCTTAGATCTGTACAATGAGCAGTTCTTC. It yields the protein CASSLDLYNEQFF.

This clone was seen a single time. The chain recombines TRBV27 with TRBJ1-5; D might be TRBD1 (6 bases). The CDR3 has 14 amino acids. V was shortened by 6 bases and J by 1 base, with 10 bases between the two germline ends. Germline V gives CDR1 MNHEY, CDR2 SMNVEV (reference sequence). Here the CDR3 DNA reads TGTGCCAGCAGACCCGGACAGAGCAATCAGCCCCAGCATTTT. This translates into CASRPGQSNQPQHF.

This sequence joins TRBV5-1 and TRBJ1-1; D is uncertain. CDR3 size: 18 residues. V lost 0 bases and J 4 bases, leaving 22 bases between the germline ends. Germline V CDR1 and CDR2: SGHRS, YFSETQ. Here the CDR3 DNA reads TGCGCCAGCAGCTTGGGACCCCCTAGTCTTCCAGTGGGCACTGAAGCTTTCTTT. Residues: CASSLGPPSLPVGTEAFF.

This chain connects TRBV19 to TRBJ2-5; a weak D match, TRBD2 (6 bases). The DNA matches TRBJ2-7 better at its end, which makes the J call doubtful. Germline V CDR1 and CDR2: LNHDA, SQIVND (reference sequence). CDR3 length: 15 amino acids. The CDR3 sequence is CASSKDFGGYYEQYF. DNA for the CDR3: TGTGCCAGTAGTAAGGATTTCGGAGGGTACTACGAGCAGTACTTC.

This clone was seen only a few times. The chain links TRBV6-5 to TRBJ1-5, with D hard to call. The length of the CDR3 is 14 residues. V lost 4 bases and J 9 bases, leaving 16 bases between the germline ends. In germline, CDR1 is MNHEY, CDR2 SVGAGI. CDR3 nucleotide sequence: TGTGCCAGCAGTTTTCCGGGTCCCGCTAGGCCCCAGCATTTT. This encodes CASSFPGPARPQHF.